A single sample is the source of the 27 T cell receptor beta chains below, sequenced in a study of T cell responses to AZD1222 COVID-19 vaccine. Sequencing used immunoSEQ multiplex PCR; TCRdb keeps in-frame clones, though not all of them. The sample records just over 80,000 clones, approximately 90% being singletons. This material consisted of peripheral blood, taken on day 0 of AZD1222 vaccination. Receptors were obtained from an adult in good health.

This clone was counted once. The V gene is TRBV6-6, the J gene TRBJ2-1, with TRBD2 identical over 12 bases. Trimming took 5 bases from V and 0 from J; bases not matched to a gene: 14. Germline-derived CDR1 and CDR2 are MNHNY and SVGAGI (reference sequence). The CDR3 has 20 residues. The CDR3 loop reads CASSPRLAGVPPSSYNEQFF. CDR3 in DNA: TGTGCCAGCAGTCCCAGACTAGCGGGGGTCCCCCCGAGCTCCTACAATGAGCAGTTCTTC.

The J gene is TRBJ1-2, the V gene TRBV18, with 9 bases matching TRBD1. The length of the CDR3 is 16 residues. V lost 0 bases, J lost 4 bases, and 6 bases stayed unmatched. Germline CDR1 is KGHSH and CDR2 is LQKENI. CDR3 residues: CASSPPVGTGIYGYTF. CDR3 nucleotides: TGTGCCAGCTCACCACCGGTCGGGACAGGGATCTATGGCTACACCTTC. The entire variable domain, with the rest obtained from reference TRBV18 and TRBJ1-2, is as follows: NAGVMQNPRHLVRRRGQEARLRCSPMKGHSHVYWYRQLPEEGLKFMVYLQKENIIDESGMPKERFSAEFPKEGPSILRIQQVVRGDSAAYFCASSPPVGTGIYGYTFGSGTRLTVV.

This chain links TRBV13 with TRBJ2-1, with 8 bases fitting TRBD2. V was pared by 1 base and J by 7 bases, with 9 bases of the junction left unmatched. The germline V gene has CDR1 PRHDT and CDR2 FYEKMQ (reference sequence). The CDR3 loop spans 16 amino acids. CDR3 loop: CASSLEWSGGFNEQFF. The CDR3 DNA reads TGTGCCAGCAGCTTAGAGTGGAGCGGGGGCTTTAATGAGCAGTTCTTC.

V and J are TRBV6-1 and TRBJ2-2, with a tentative D call TRBD2 (5 bases). In germline, CDR1 is MNHNS, CDR2 SASEGT. CDR3 length equals 15 residues. With 2 bases removed from V and 2 bases from J, the gap between germline ends came to 9 bases. CDR3 sequence: CASSEWELNTGELFF. CDR3 bases: TGTGCCAGCAGTGAATGGGAGCTTAACACCGGGGAGCTGTTTTTT.

The CDR3 is CASSQDRGYNEQFF. For the CDR3, the DNA is TGCGCCAGCAGCCAAGATAGGGGGTACAATGAGCAGTTCTTC. The chain is built from TRBV4-3 and TRBJ2-1; perhaps TRBD1 as D (6 bases). The V end was cut by 0 bases, the J end by 4 bases, with 7 bases between. The CDR3 sequence is 14 residues long. Looked up from germline, CDR1 is LGHNA and CDR2 is YSLEER.

In its sample, this clone was seen once. This chain uses TRBV5-1 with TRBJ2-5, with TRBD1 matching 9 bases. This CDR3 region has 15 residues. The ends lost 4 bases at V and 2 bases at J; junction bases unmatched: 6. Germline CDR1 is SGHRS and CDR2 is YFSETQ. Here the CDR3 DNA reads TGCGCCAGCAGCCACGGACAGGGGCGTCAAGAGACCCAGTACTTC. Translated, it gives CASSHGQGRQETQYF.

V is TRBV27 and J is TRBJ1-2, with TRBD1 matching 9 bases. V dropped 0 bases and J dropped 7; count of bases not matched to a gene: 12. CDR3 length equals 17 residues. CDR1 MNHEY and CDR2 SMNVEV come from the germline V gene (reference sequence). CDR3 nucleotide sequence: TGTGCCAGCAGTTTATCAAAATCCGGGACAGGGTTTTCTGGCTACACCTTC. This translates into CASSLSKSGTGFSGYTF.

V gene TRBV5-6 combines with J gene TRBJ1-2; D gene unclear. Germline CDR1 reads SGHDT; CDR2 reads YYEEEE. Trimming cost V 8 bases and J 3 bases, with 8 bases left between them. The CDR3 length is 11 residues. The CDR3, as DNA: TGTGCCAGTAGTCTTGACTATGGCTACACCTTC. This codes for CASSLDYGYTF.

This sequence joins TRBV3-1 (or the pseudogene TRBV3-2) and TRBJ1-6; 9 bases fit TRBD1. This CDR3 is 15 amino acids long. The germline gives CDR1 LGHDT, CDR2 YNNKEL (reference sequence). V trimming: 2 bases; J trimming: 7 bases; junction bases outside the gene matches: 3. CDR3: CASSQYGQGNSPLHF. CDR3 DNA: TGTGCCAGCAGCCAATATGGACAGGGGAATTCACCCCTCCACTTT.

The rearrangement joins TRBV6-5 to TRBJ2-1; D remains ambiguous. This CDR3 has 13 amino acids. The V end was cut by 7 bases, the J end by 7 bases, with 14 bases between. CDR1 and CDR2 (germline): MNHEY, SVGAGI. The CDR3 DNA reads as TGTGCCAGCACCAAAGGGTGGGTGAATGAGCAGTTCTTC. Protein sequence: CASTKGWVNEQFF.

Here the CDR3 reads CASSLSRYTEAFF. CDR3 coding DNA: TGTGCCAGCAGTTTAAGCAGATACACTGAAGCTTTCTTT. The V and J genes are TRBV28 and TRBJ1-1; D not resolved. The V and J ends lost 2 bases and 3 bases respectively, with 7 bases between them. This CDR3 has 13 amino acids. Germline-derived CDR1 and CDR2 are MDHEN and SYDVKM.

The chain combines TRBV6-5 with TRBJ1-5; D is unresolved. Germline V gene lookup returns CDR1 MNHEY and CDR2 SVGAGI. Trimming took off 4 bases at V and 10 bases at J, with 14 bases between the two ends. CDR3 length equals 13 residues. The CDR3 is CASSSEDETPQHF. CDR3 nucleotides: TGTGCCAGCAGTTCAGAAGACGAAACTCCCCAGCATTTT.

V is TRBV4-1 and J is TRBJ2-7; tentatively, D is TRBD1 (6 bases). The CDR3 contains 11 residues. Germline CDR1 MGHRA, CDR2 YSYEKL. V lost 8 bases, J lost 6 bases, and 11 bases lay in between. CDR3 sequence reads: CASGSGVEQYF. The CDR3 bases are TGCGCCAGCGGATCAGGGGTCGAGCAGTACTTC.

The chain couples TRBV10-3 to TRBJ1-1; 8 nucleotides agree with TRBD1. The CDR3 extends over 15 amino acids. J lost 0 bases, V lost 8 bases, and 8 bases had no gene match. Germline V gives CDR1 ENHRY, CDR2 SYGVKD. CDR3 residues: CAISPKQGVNTEAFF. CDR3 bases: TGTGCCATCTCCCCGAAACAGGGGGTGAACACTGAAGCTTTCTTT.

In its sample, this clone was seen a few times. The genes are TRBV4-2 and TRBJ2-7; tentative D call: TRBD1 (5 bases). Germline V CDR1 and CDR2: LGHNA, YNFKEQ. CDR3 length equals 14 residues. V was trimmed by 1 base and J by 7 bases, leaving 14 bases between them. The CDR3 coding sequence is TGTGCCAGCAGCCAAGGGCAGGGTAATTGGGAGCAGTACTTC. It is translated as CASSQGQGNWEQYF.

The chain has TRBV7-2 and TRBJ2-7; no firm D call. V was trimmed by 3 bases and J by 5 bases, leaving 8 bases between them. Germline lookup yields CDR1 SGHTA and CDR2 FQGNSA. The CDR3 has 12 residues. The chain's CDR3 is CASSLMGNEQYF. In DNA form, the CDR3 reads TGTGCCAGCAGCTTGATGGGGAACGAGCAGTACTTC.

The chain is built from TRBV20-1 and TRBJ2-2; D is unclear. The CDR3 spans 11 residues. V was clipped by 0 bases and J by 7 bases, with 3 bases between them. Germline assignment: CDR1 DFQATT and CDR2 SNEGSKA (reference sequence). The CDR3 sequence is CSAREFGELFF. In DNA, the CDR3 is TGCAGTGCTAGAGAATTCGGGGAGCTGTTTTTT.

The CDR3 is CASSDQVNEKLFF. CDR3 sequence (DNA): TGTGCCAGCAGTGATCAGGTTAATGAAAAACTGTTTTTT. V gene TRBV2 combines with J gene TRBJ1-4; D gene uncertain. Deletions cut 3 bases from V and 4 bases from J, with 6 bases between. CDR1 and CDR2 from the germline V gene are SNHLY and FYNNEI. The CDR3 loop spans 13 amino acids.

The rearrangement links TRBV5-6 to TRBJ1-1; 7 nucleotides agree with TRBD1. Germline V gene sequence: CDR1 SGHDT, CDR2 YYEEEE. V trimming: 6 bases; J trimming: 9 bases; junction bases outside the gene matches: 14. The length of the CDR3 is 14 residues. The CDR3 DNA reads TGTGCCAGCATCCGCTTGGAGGGGGCCCGGAAAGCTTTCTTT. Encoded protein: CASIRLEGARKAFF. The full variable domain, rest sourced from reference TRBV5-6 and TRBJ1-1, is DAGVTQSPTHLIKTRGQQVTLRCSPKSGHDTVSWYQQALGQGPQFIFQYYEEEERQRGNFPDRFSGHQFPNYSSELNVNALLLGDSALYLCASIRLEGARKAFFGQGTRLTVV.

This clone was detected once. This chain links TRBV3-1 (or the pseudogene TRBV3-2) with TRBJ2-7, with D tentatively TRBD2 (6 bases). The CDR3 has 16 amino acids. Trimming pared 4 bases from V and 4 bases from J, leaving 20 bases between. From germline, CDR1 is LGHDT and CDR2 YNNKEL (reference sequence). The CDR3, as DNA: TGTGCCAGCAGCCCTCTCCCTGGGACGGGGGATTACGAGCAGTACTTC. Translation: CASSPLPGTGDYEQYF.

The rearrangement links TRBV2 to TRBJ2-7; 8 nucleotides match TRBD1. Looked up from germline, CDR1 is SNHLY and CDR2 is FYNNEI. The V gene end was trimmed by 8 bases and the J gene end by 4 bases; junction bases not matched to a gene: 1. The CDR3 loop spans 11 amino acids. In DNA, the CDR3 is TGTGCCAGCCGACAGGGGTACGAGCAGTACTTC. It codes for CASRQGYEQYF. The full variable domain, in which reference TRBV2 and TRBJ2-7 provide the parts outside the CDR3, is EPEVTQTPSHQVTQMGQEVILRCVPISNHLYFYWYRQILGQKVEFLVSFYNNEISEKSEIFDDQFSVERPDGSNFTLKIRSTKLEDSAMYFCASRQGYEQYFGPGTRLTVT.

CDR3: CASSQDSYSPLHF. The CDR3, as DNA: TGCGCCAGCAGCCAGGACAGTTATTCACCCCTCCACTTT. This sequence joins TRBV4-3 and TRBJ1-6, with D tentatively TRBD1 (6 bases). V lost 3 bases and J 8 bases, leaving 8 bases between the germline ends. The length of the CDR3 is 13 residues. CDR1 and CDR2 from the germline V gene are LGHNA and YSLEER.

A note on this clone: Other DNA sequences in this sample translate to the same CDR3. The chain links TRBV18 to TRBJ1-1, with D unresolved. With 3 bases removed from V and 4 bases from J, the gap between germline ends came to 9 bases. Germline lookup yields CDR1 KGHSH and CDR2 LQKENI. This CDR3 has 13 residues. CDR3 bases: TGTGCCAGCTCACCGACGGCCGGCACTGAAGCTTTCTTT. Its translation is CASSPTAGTEAFF.

The V and J genes are TRBV27 and TRBJ1-5, with D possibly matching TRBD1 (6 bases). This CDR3 region has 12 residues. The germline V gene has CDR1 MNHEY and CDR2 SMNVEV (reference sequence). Trimming cost V 6 bases and J 6 bases, with 9 bases left between them. The CDR3 protein is CASRQTGQPQHF. The CDR3 DNA follows: TGTGCCAGCAGACAGACAGGTCAGCCCCAGCATTTT.

The chain is built from TRBV2 and TRBJ1-2; 10 bases fit TRBD1. This CDR3 has 15 amino acids. Germline CDR1 and CDR2: SNHLY and FYNNEI. V lost 2 bases, J lost 3 bases, and 3 bases stayed unmatched. The CDR3 nucleotides read TGTGCCAGCAGTGAACTGGGACAGGGGTACTATGGCTACACCTTC. This codes for CASSELGQGYYGYTF. Full variable domain (rest looked up from reference TRBV2 and TRBJ1-2): EPEVTQTPSHQVTQMGQEVILRCVPISNHLYFYWYRQILGQKVEFLVSFYNNEISEKSEIFDDQFSVERPDGSNFTLKIRSTKLEDSAMYFCASSELGQGYYGYTFGSGTRLTVV.

The chain uses TRBV9 and TRBJ2-5; tentative D call: TRBD1 (6 bases). V lost 2 bases to trimming and J lost 5 bases, with 7 bases between them. Germline-derived CDR1 and CDR2 are SGDLS and YYNGEE. This CDR3 contains 12 residues. The CDR3 bases are TGTGCCAGCAGCGTCACAGGGGAGACCCAGTACTTC. This sequence encodes CASSVTGETQYF.

Here the CDR3 reads CASSTDRGQLHGYTF. The CDR3 DNA follows: TGTGCCAGCAGTACTGACAGGGGGCAGCTCCATGGCTACACCTTC. The gene calls are TRBV6-5 and TRBJ1-2; 10 bases agree with TRBD1. V dropped 5 bases and J dropped 6; count of bases not matched to a gene: 9. The CDR3 extends over 15 amino acids. Germline V gives CDR1 MNHEY, CDR2 SVGAGI.